The 23 T cell receptor beta chains reported below all come from one sample, sequenced in a study of cytomegalovirus exposure and HLA in healthy donors. Clones were read by immunoSEQ multiplex PCR, and TCRdb kept only the in-frame ones, dropping some. The table shows about 250,000 clones, with approximately 87% occurring only once. The sequencing input was PBMCs. The receptors were sampled from a man aged 18 to 35 in good health and CMV-seronegative.

V usage is TRBV10-3 and J usage is TRBJ2-7; TRBD2 aligns across 8 bases. V lost 11 bases to trimming and J lost 4 bases; unmatched junction nucleotides: 7. This CDR3 has 12 residues. The germline gives CDR1 ENHRY, CDR2 SYGVKD. CDR3 sequence: CAASGGDYEQYF. In DNA, the CDR3 is TGTGCCGCCTCCGGGGGGGATTACGAGCAGTACTTC.

V gene TRBV28 combines with J gene TRBJ2-7; 7 nucleotides match TRBD2. CDR3 length equals 17 residues. Trimming took 4 bases from V and 0 from J; bases not matched to a gene: 12. Germline assignment: CDR1 MDHEN and CDR2 SYDVKM. The CDR3 region has the DNA TGTGCCAGCAGTTCCCTGAGTGGGCTAGCGGACTCCTACGAGCAGTACTTC. This translates into CASSSLSGLADSYEQYF.

The CDR3 sequence: CASRMGLNSPLHF. CDR3 coding DNA: TGTGCCAGTAGAATGGGCCTGAATTCACCCCTCCACTTT. V gene TRBV19 combines with J gene TRBJ1-6; D uncertain. This CDR3 is 13 amino acids long. CDR1 is LNHDA, CDR2 SQIVND, per germline (reference sequence). The V end was cut by 6 bases, the J end by 7 bases, with 10 bases between.

This chain links TRBV2 with TRBJ1-5, with a tentative D call TRBD1 (6 bases). V lost 6 bases to trimming and J lost 3 bases, with 12 bases between them. The CDR3 is made up of 14 amino acids. Germline V gives CDR1 SNHLY, CDR2 FYNNEI. CDR3 sequence: CASSFQGINQPQHF. CDR3 sequence (DNA): TGTGCCAGCAGCTTCCAGGGGATCAATCAGCCCCAGCATTTT.

The chain has TRBV5-1 and TRBJ2-1, with D maybe TRBD2 (6 bases). From germline, CDR1 is SGHRS and CDR2 YFSETQ. The CDR3 sequence is 17 residues long. V was cut by 2 bases and J by 0 bases, with 15 bases left in between. DNA of the CDR3: TGCGCCAGCAGCTTATTCGGGGGAGTCCGCTCCTACAATGAGCAGTTCTTC. Amino acid sequence: CASSLFGGVRSYNEQFF.

The rearrangement joins TRBV4-3 to TRBJ2-7; no reliable D call. The CDR3 spans 16 residues. V was shortened by 0 bases and J by 6 bases, with 18 bases between the two germline ends. Germline V gives CDR1 LGHNA, CDR2 YSLEER. CDR3 sequence (DNA): TGCGCCAGCAGCCAAGATATGGTTTCGCGGTACTCCGAGCAGTACTTC. Protein: CASSQDMVSRYSEQYF.

This rearrangement joins TRBV10-3 to TRBJ2-1; D gene unclear. V lost 8 bases, J lost 6 bases, and 11 bases lay in between. Germline V lookup: CDR1 ENHRY, CDR2 SYGVKD. This CDR3 comprises 12 residues. CDR3 DNA: TGTGCCATCTCTGCGGATGGCAATGAGCAGTTCTTC. This codes for CAISADGNEQFF.

The V gene is TRBV6-1, the J gene TRBJ2-7, with 11 bases fitting TRBD1. The germline V gene has CDR1 MNHNS and CDR2 SASEGT. Trimming took 2 bases from V and 4 from J; bases not matched to a gene: 7. The CDR3 totals 16 residues. In DNA form, the CDR3 reads TGTGCCAGCAGTGAAACTTGGACAGGGGGCTTTTACGAGCAGTACTTC. This translates into CASSETWTGGFYEQYF.

This clone has a handful of counts. The same CDR3 can be traced to other DNA sequences in this sample. CDR3 DNA: TGCGCCAGCAGCCAAGATCGTGCGGGGAACTATGGCTACACCTTC. As protein: CASSQDRAGNYGYTF. The chain joins TRBV4-1 to TRBJ1-2; D gene ambiguous. In germline, CDR1 is MGHRA, CDR2 YSYEKL. The V end lost 0 bases, the J end lost 2 bases, and 10 bases lay between the germline ends. This CDR3 comprises 15 residues.

The chain carries TRBV5-1 and TRBJ2-1; 8 bases map to TRBD1. Germline CDR1 SGHRS, CDR2 YFSETQ. The CDR3 is made up of 13 amino acids. After removal of 4 bases from V and 9 bases from J, the junction contained 6 bases not matched to a gene. CDR3 nucleotides: TGCGCCAGCAGCCGCGGACAGGGCGGTGAGCAGTTCTTC. Residues: CASSRGQGGEQFF.

The chain combines TRBV6-4 with TRBJ2-1, with 9 nucleotides matching TRBD2. CDR1 is MRHNA, CDR2 SNTAGT, per germline. The J segment lost 3 bases and the V segment lost 4 bases, leaving 4 bases of the junction unmatched. The CDR3 runs to 15 residues. The CDR3 DNA is TGTGCCAGCAGTGGTCGAGCGGGAGGCTACAATGAGCAGTTCTTC. Translation: CASSGRAGGYNEQFF.

This clone was seen only a few times. V usage is TRBV2 and J usage is TRBJ1-1; D is ambiguous. The CDR3 is 13 amino acids. Germline V gene lookup returns CDR1 SNHLY and CDR2 FYNNEI. Trimming pared 10 bases from V and 5 bases from J, leaving 17 bases between. For the CDR3, the DNA is TGTGCCACCACGTTGGAGGGTGAAACTGAAGCTTTCTTT. It encodes CATTLEGETEAFF.

This CDR3 is CATDRDRGWHEQFF. CDR3 nucleotide sequence: TGTGCCACCGACCGGGACAGGGGATGGCATGAGCAGTTCTTC. The chain employs TRBV21-1 and TRBJ2-1; TRBD1 reflects the table's D call only, with no check against the DNA. TRBV21-1 is an annotated pseudogene. This CDR3 comprises 14 residues.

This chain connects TRBV18 to TRBJ1-6; tentative D call: TRBD1 (6 bases). The CDR3 covers 17 residues. V was pared by 3 bases and J by 4 bases, with 16 bases between. Per germline, CDR1 KGHSH and CDR2 LQKENI. The CDR3 sequence: CASSPTVDSSYNSPLHF. The CDR3 nucleotides read TGTGCCAGCTCACCGACTGTGGACAGTTCGTATAATTCACCCCTCCACTTT. Using reference TRBV18 and TRBJ1-6 for the parts outside the CDR3, the full variable domain is NAGVMQNPRHLVRRRGQEARLRCSPMKGHSHVYWYRQLPEEGLKFMVYLQKENIIDESGMPKERFSAEFPKEGPSILRIQQVVRGDSAAYFCASSPTVDSSYNSPLHFGNGTRLTVT.

This clone was seen only once. The rearrangement uses TRBV6-5 and TRBJ1-2, with 7 bases lining up with TRBD1. The CDR3 runs 13 residues. The V gene end was trimmed by 6 bases and the J gene end by 4 bases; junction bases not matched to a gene: 5. Per germline, CDR1 MNHEY and CDR2 SVGAGI. The chain's CDR3 is CASSYRGGYGYTF. The DNA of the CDR3 is TGTGCCAGCAGCTACAGGGGCGGCTATGGCTACACCTTC.

The chain links TRBV19 to TRBJ2-4, with a possible D match to TRBD2 (6 bases). The CDR3 runs to 12 residues. The germline gives CDR1 LNHDA, CDR2 SQIVND (reference sequence). Trimming took off 4 bases at V and 10 bases at J, with 11 bases between the two ends. CDR3 in amino acids: CASSNPGGIQYF. Written as DNA, the CDR3 is TGTGCCAGTAGTAACCCCGGGGGTATTCAGTACTTC.

A single count supports this clone. The rearrangement uses TRBV2 and TRBJ2-3, with TRBD1 matching over 9 bases. The CDR3 is 15 amino acids. Trimming took 6 bases from V and 3 from J; bases not matched to a gene: 7. Germline loops: CDR1 SNHLY, CDR2 FYNNEI. The CDR3 spells CASSPGTGRTDTQYF. CDR3 bases: TGTGCCAGCAGCCCTGGGACAGGGAGAACAGATACGCAGTATTTT.

This clone turned up a few times. This sequence joins TRBV29-1 and TRBJ1-2; 11 nucleotides align to TRBD1. CDR3 length: 15 residues. Trimming removed 4 bases from V and 6 bases from J; junction bases left unmatched: 10. Germline V gene lookup returns CDR1 SQVTM and CDR2 ANQGSEA. The CDR3 region is CSVVTDRGRADGYTF. The CDR3 coding sequence is TGCAGCGTTGTTACGGACAGGGGGCGAGCTGATGGCTACACCTTC. Using reference TRBV29-1 and TRBJ1-2 for the parts outside the CDR3, the full variable domain is SAVISQKPSRDICQRGTSLTIQCQVDSQVTMMFWYRQQPGQSLTLIATANQGSEATYESGFVIDKFPISRPNLTFSTLTVSNMSPEDSSIYLCSVVTDRGRADGYTFGSGTRLTVV.

The gene calls are TRBV28 and TRBJ1-5, with a tentative D call TRBD1 (5 bases). The CDR3 extends over 15 amino acids. V was cut by 6 bases and J by 5 bases, with 17 bases left in between. The germline V gene encodes CDR1 MDHEN and CDR2 SYDVKM. The CDR3 spells CASRSGSGADQPQHF. The CDR3 coding sequence is TGTGCCAGCAGATCCGGGTCTGGGGCCGATCAGCCCCAGCATTTT.

The CDR3 DNA reads as TGTGCCAGCAGCCTCCTAGCGGGGGCCAAGAGAGACAATGAGCAGTTCTTC. Its translation is CASSLLAGAKRDNEQFF. The chain recombines TRBV28 with TRBJ2-1; 10 positions agree with TRBD2. The CDR3 is 17 residues long. Germline loops: CDR1 MDHEN, CDR2 SYDVKM. The V gene end was trimmed by 6 bases and the J gene end by 5 bases; junction bases not matched to a gene: 13.

The V and J genes are TRBV28 and TRBJ1-1, with D unresolved. The CDR3 has 14 residues. Germline V gene lookup returns CDR1 MDHEN and CDR2 SYDVKM. Trimming left V 4 bases short and J 4 bases short, with 13 bases between. The CDR3 bases are TGTGCCAGCAGTTGGGTGGAGGGTTCCACTGAAGCTTTCTTT. Its protein product is CASSWVEGSTEAFF.

This clone was detected a few times. The chain is built from TRBV6-5 and TRBJ1-6, with 9 bases matching TRBD1. The V segment lost 6 bases and the J segment 8 bases; nucleotides outside the gene matches: 8. This CDR3 is built from 15 residues. Germline V gene sequence: CDR1 MNHEY, CDR2 SVGAGI. For the CDR3, the DNA is TGTGCCAGCAGCCCGTCGGGACAGGGTCATTCACCCCTCCACTTT. Translating it yields CASSPSGQGHSPLHF.

The chain's CDR3 is CASSVGDRGYEQYF. Here the CDR3 DNA reads TGTGCCAGCAGCGTAGGGGACAGAGGGTACGAGCAGTACTTC. This chain joins TRBV9 and TRBJ2-7; the match to TRBD1 covers 7 bases. This CDR3 comprises 14 residues. Unmatched junction bases numbered 4, after V lost 0 bases and J lost 4 bases. Germline V gene data show CDR1 as SGDLS and CDR2 as YYNGEE.